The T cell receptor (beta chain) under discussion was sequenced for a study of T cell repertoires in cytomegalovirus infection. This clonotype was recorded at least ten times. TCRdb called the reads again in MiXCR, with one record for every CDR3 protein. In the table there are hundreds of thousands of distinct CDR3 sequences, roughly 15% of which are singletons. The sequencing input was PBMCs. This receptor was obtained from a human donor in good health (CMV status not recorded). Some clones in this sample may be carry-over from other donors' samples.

The CDR3 bases are TGTGCCATCATGGCCGGGGGGGCCAATGAGCAGTTCTTC. Protein product: CAIMAGGANEQFF. The chain joins TRBV7-9 to TRBJ2-1; TRBD2 matches at 8 bases. V was pared by 10 bases and J by 6 bases, with 8 bases of the junction left unmatched. This CDR3 spans 13 amino acids. Germline V gene data show CDR1 as SEHNR and CDR2 as FQNEAQ (reference sequence).